This T cell receptor (beta chain) originates from a study of regulatory and conventional T cells in breast cancer (dated by TCRdb to the mid-2010s). This clonotype is labeled medium-sized (0.01 to 0.1%). Its antigen is not yet known. No per-base quality is available; no much larger clone lies one base away. The library was prepared using PCR. Sequenced on an Illumina MiSeq. TCRdb reanalyzed the raw reads on its own, using fastp at Q25 for trimming and MiXCR for clone calling, and kept in-frame beta chains. Rows are unified per CDR3 protein, each entry keeping the most common DNA and genes. In all, the sample holds some 16,000 distinct CDR3 sequences, and approximately 35% of those were seen once. Less than 2% of the sample is held by the ten biggest clonotypes. What was sequenced was conventional T cells from blood. The TCR was taken from a female donor in good health.

The CDR3 is CASSATSGPNTGELFF. The DNA sequence is given as TGTGCCAGCAGCGCGACTAGCGGTCCGAACACCGGGGAGCTGTTTTTT. The receptor chain draws on TRBV11-2 and TRBJ2-2, with TRBD2 identical over 9 junction bases. The CDR3 sequence holds 16 residues, the cysteine and phenylalanine included. Only CDR3 DNA is held: 48 bases, read in frame from base 1. The CDR1 and CDR2 encoded by the germline V gene are SGHAT and FQNNGV. The V end gives up 5 bases and the J end 0 bases, leaving 4 bases in the junction not matched to a gene.